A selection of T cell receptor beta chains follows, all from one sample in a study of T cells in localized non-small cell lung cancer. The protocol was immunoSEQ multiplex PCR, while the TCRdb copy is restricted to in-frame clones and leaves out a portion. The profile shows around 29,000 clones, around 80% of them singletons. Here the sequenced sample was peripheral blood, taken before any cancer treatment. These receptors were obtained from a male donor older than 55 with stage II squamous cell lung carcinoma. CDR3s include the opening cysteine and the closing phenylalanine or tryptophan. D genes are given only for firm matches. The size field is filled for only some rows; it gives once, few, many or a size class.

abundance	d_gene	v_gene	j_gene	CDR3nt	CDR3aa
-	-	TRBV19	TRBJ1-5	TGTGCCAGTGGACCCCCTACCATCGGCAATCAGCCCCAGCATTTT	CASGPPTIGNQPQHF
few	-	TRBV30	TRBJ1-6	TGTGCCTGGGGGGGGAGGGGCTCACCCCTCCACTTT	CAWGGRGSPLHF
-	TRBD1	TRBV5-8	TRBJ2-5	TGTGCCAGCAGCTCGGGACGACAGGGGAATTTTGCTGAGACCCAGTACTTC	CASSSGRQGNFAETQYF
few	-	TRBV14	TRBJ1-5	TGTGCCAGCAGCGCTCAAAGCAATCAGCCCCAGCATTTT	CASSAQSNQPQHF
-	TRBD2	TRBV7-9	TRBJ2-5	TGTGCCAGCAGCTTAGTAACTCTAGCGGGTATGGAGACCCAGTACTTC	CASSLVTLAGMETQYF
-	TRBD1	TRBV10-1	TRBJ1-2	TGCGCCAGCAGTGACCCAGGGGGCATTGGCTACACCTTC	CASSDPGGIGYTF
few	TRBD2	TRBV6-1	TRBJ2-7	TGTGCCAGCAGCGAACTAGCGGGAGTTGGCGAGCAGTACTTC	CASSELAGVGEQYF
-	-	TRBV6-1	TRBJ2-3	TGTGCCAGCAGTGAAGGCGGTAGCGGCCCCAGCACAGATACGCAGTATTTT	CASSEGGSGPSTDTQYF
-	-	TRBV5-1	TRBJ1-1	TGCGCCAGCAGCCCGCAACCGGGTTACACTGAAGCTTTCTTT	CASSPQPGYTEAFF
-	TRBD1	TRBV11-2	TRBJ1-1	TGTGCCAGCAGCTTGGCGGCAGGGGGACGGACTGAAGCTTTCTTT	CASSLAAGGRTEAFF
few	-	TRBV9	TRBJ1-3	TGTGCCAGCAGCGGAGGCGGAGGAGGGGCGTTTGGAAACACCATATATTTT	CASSGGGGGAFGNTIYF
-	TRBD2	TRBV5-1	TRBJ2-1	TGCGCCAGCAGCTTGGGGGGAGGGAGGAATGAGCAGTTCTTC	CASSLGGGRNEQFF
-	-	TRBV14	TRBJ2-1	TGTGCCAGCAGCCATGGGAGTGAGCAGTTCTTC	CASSHGSEQFF
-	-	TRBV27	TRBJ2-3	TGTGCCAGCAGTGCCGGGACTTGGGGAACAGATACGCAGTATTTT	CASSAGTWGTDTQYF
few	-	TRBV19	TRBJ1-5	TGTGCCAGTAGTGACACAGGGAAACAGCCCCAGCATTTT	CASSDTGKQPQHF
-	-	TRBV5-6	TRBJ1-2	TGTGCCAGCAGTTCCCAGCGCTATGGCTACACCTTC	CASSSQRYGYTF
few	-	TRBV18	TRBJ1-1	TGTGCCAGCTCACAACAGGCAAACACTGAAGCTTTCTTT	CASSQQANTEAFF
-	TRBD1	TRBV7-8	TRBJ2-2	TGTGCCAGCAGCTTTGGACAGGGGGTCCTCACCGGGGAGCTGTTTTTT	CASSFGQGVLTGELFF
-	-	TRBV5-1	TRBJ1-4	TGCGCCAGCAGCCCGGGGCCCGGGGAAACTAATGAAAAACTGTTTTTT	CASSPGPGETNEKLFF
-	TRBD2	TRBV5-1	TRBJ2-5	TGCGCCAGCAGCTCCCCGGGGACTAGCCCTCAAGAGACCCAGTACTTC	CASSSPGTSPQETQYF
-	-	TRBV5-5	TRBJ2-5	TGTGCCAGCAGCTTGGTAACAGTCGGGACCCAGTACTTC	CASSLVTVGTQYF
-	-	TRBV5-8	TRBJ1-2	TGTGCCAGCAGCTTGGACAGGGTTCGCTATGGCTACACCTTC	CASSLDRVRYGYTF
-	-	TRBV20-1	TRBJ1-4	TGCAGTGCTAGCGGGAAAGAAAAACTGTTTTTT	CSASGKEKLFF
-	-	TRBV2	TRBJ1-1	TGTGCCAGCAGACTTCCGCCAGGGGAGCCCGAAGCTTTCTTT	CASRLPPGEPEAFF
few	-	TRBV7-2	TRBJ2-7	TGTGCCAGCAGCCCAAGCAACAGAAGGGGACCCTACGAGCAGTACTTC	CASSPSNRRGPYEQYF
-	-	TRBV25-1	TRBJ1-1	TGTGCCAGCAGTGTCCCCGGGAGTACTGAAGCTTTCTTT	CASSVPGSTEAFF
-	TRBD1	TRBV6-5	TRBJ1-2	TGTGCCAGCATCTACTCCGGGACAGGGTCGCCCTATGGCTACACCTTC	CASIYSGTGSPYGYTF
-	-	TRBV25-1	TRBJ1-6	TGTGCCAGCCGGGAAGGGGATTCACCCCTCCACTTT	CASREGDSPLHF
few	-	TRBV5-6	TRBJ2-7	TGTGCCAGCAGCGCACTCTCCTACGAGCAGTACTTC	CASSALSYEQYF
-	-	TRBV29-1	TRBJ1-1	TGCAGCGTTGTAGACAGGTTTAATGAAGCTTTCTTT	CSVVDRFNEAFF
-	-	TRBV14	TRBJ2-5	TGTGCCAGCAATCAGGGCTTCATAGAGACCCAGTACTTC	CASNQGFIETQYF
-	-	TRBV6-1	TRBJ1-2	TGTGCCAGCAGTGAACGGTCTTATGGCTACACCTTC	CASSERSYGYTF
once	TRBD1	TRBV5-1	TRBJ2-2	TGCGCCAGCAGCTTGGGACAGGGGTACCCCGGGGAGCTGTTTTTT	CASSLGQGYPGELFF
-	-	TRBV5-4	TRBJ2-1	TGTGCCAGCGGTAGAGCGAATGAGCAGTTCTTC	CASGRANEQFF
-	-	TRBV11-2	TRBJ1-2	TGTGCCAGCAGCTTAGAAGAGGGGATAAACTATGGCTACACCTTC	CASSLEEGINYGYTF
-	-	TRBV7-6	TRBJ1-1	TGTGCCAGCAGCTTATCGGCAGGGAGGGAGAACACTGAAGCTTTCTTT	CASSLSAGRENTEAFF
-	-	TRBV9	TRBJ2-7	TGTGCCAGCAGCCTCCGGGACCTCGGCTACGAGCAGTACTTC	CASSLRDLGYEQYF
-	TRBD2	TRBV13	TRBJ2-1	TGTGCCAGCAGCCCGGGCTCGGGGAGGGCCTACAATGAGCAGTTCTTC	CASSPGSGRAYNEQFF
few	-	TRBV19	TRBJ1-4	TGTGCCAGTAGTATAGATACGCAGGGGAATGAAAAACTGTTTTTT	CASSIDTQGNEKLFF
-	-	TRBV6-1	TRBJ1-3	TGTGCCAGCAATACAGGGGGAAACACCATATATTTT	CASNTGGNTIYF
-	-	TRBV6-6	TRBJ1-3	TGTGCCAGCAGTTGGTCCAAGGGCTCTGGAAACACCATATATTTT	CASSWSKGSGNTIYF
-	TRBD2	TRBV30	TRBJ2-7	TGTGCCTGGAGTTTTCAGGGACTAGCGGGAGTACAGTACTTC	CAWSFQGLAGVQYF
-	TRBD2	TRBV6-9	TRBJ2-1	TGTGCCAGCAGTTACCTTCCTAGCGGGAGGGATGAGCAGTTCTTC	CASSYLPSGRDEQFF
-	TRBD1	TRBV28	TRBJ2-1	TGTGCCAGCAGTACATGGACAGGGAGCTCCTACAATGAGCAGTTCTTC	CASSTWTGSSYNEQFF
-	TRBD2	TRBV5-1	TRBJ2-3	TGCGCCAGCAGCTTTGGACTAGCGGACACAGATACGCAGTATTTT	CASSFGLADTDTQYF
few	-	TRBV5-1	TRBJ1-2	TGCGCCAGCAACCCGGGACAAGATGACGATGGCTACACCTTC	CASNPGQDDDGYTF
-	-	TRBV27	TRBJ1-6	TGTGCCAGCAGTTTATCGGCTCCAGTACGGTCACCCCTCCACTTT	CASSLSAPVRSPLHF
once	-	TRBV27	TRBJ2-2	TGTGCCAGCAGTATCACCGGGACCCCGAGGACCGGGGAGCTGTTTTTT	CASSITGTPRTGELFF
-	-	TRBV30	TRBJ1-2	TGTGCCTGGAGGTTGGGTTTCTATGGCTACACCTTC	CAWRLGFYGYTF
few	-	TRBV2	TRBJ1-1	TGTGCCAGCAGTGAAATGGACACCCTCAACACTGAAGCTTTCTTT	CASSEMDTLNTEAFF
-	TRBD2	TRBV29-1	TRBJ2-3	TGCAGCGTTGGGGGACTAGCGGGAGGGGGAGATACGCAGTATTTT	CSVGGLAGGGDTQYF
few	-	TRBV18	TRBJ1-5	TGTGCCAGCTCCCCTAAGGTGGTGGGTAATCAGCCCCAGCATTTT	CASSPKVVGNQPQHF
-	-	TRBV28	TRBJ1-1	TGTGCCAGCAGTTCCCCTTCGATGAACACTGAAGCTTTCTTT	CASSSPSMNTEAFF
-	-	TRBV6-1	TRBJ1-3	TGTGCCAGCAGTGAAGCGGGATTCGGAAGCTCTGGAAACACCATATATTTT	CASSEAGFGSSGNTIYF
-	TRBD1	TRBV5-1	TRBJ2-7	TGCGCCAGCAGCTTGGGACAGGGCCCCCTCGAGCAGTACTTC	CASSLGQGPLEQYF
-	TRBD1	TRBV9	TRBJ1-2	TGTGCCAGCAGCTCAGGGACAGGGGGCGCGGGTGGCTACACCTTC	CASSSGTGGAGGYTF
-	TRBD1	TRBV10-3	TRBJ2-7	TGTGCCATCAGGAACCAGGGACAGGGCTACGAGCAGTACTTC	CAIRNQGQGYEQYF
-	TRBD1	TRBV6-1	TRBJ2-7	TGTGCCAGCAGAACCTCCCGGACAGGCTCCGAGCAGTACTTC	CASRTSRTGSEQYF
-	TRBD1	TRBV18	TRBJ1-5	TGTGCCAGCTCACCAGGGACAGGGGATTATCAGCCCCAGCATTTT	CASSPGTGDYQPQHF
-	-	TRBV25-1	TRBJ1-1	TGTGCCAGCAGTGCTACGATGGCTCCAGCGTCGGTAACTGAAGCTTTCTTT	CASSATMAPASVTEAFF